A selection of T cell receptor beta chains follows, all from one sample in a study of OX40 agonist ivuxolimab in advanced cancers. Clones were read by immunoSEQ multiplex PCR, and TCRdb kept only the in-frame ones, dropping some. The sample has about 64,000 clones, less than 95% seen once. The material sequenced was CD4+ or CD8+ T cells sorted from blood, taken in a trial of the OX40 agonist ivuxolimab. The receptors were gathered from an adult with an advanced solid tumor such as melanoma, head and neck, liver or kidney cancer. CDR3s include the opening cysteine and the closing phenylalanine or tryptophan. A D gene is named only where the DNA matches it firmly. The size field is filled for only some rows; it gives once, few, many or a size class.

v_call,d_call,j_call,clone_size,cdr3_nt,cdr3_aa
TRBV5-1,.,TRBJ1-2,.,TGCGCCAGCAGCCCGGGGGGTCGGGGCTACACCTTC,CASSPGGRGYTF
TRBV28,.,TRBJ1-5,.,TGTGCCAGCAGTTTATTGGGTGGTCAGCCCCAGCATTTT,CASSLLGGQPQHF
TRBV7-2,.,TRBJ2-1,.,TGTGCCAGCAGCTTAGCTGGCGGCGGTATGAGCTACAATGAGCAGTTCTTC,CASSLAGGGMSYNEQFF
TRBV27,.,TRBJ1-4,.,TGTGCCAGCCGGTCGATTCCGGGTAATGAAAAACTGTTTTTT,CASRSIPGNEKLFF
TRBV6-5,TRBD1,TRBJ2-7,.,TGTGCCAGCAGTTACTCCAGAGGGACAGGGAGCGAGCAGTACTTC,CASSYSRGTGSEQYF
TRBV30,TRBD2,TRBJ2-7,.,TGTGCCTGGAAGAAGGGCAGAACTAGCGGGAGTCTCTACGAGCAGTACTTC,CAWKKGRTSGSLYEQYF
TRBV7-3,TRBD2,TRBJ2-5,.,TGTGCCAGCAGCTTATACGGGACTAGCGGGAGTGAGACCCAGTACTTC,CASSLYGTSGSETQYF
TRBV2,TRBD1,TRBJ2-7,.,TGTGCCAGCAGTGGGGACAGCCCCTACGAGCAGTACTTC,CASSGDSPYEQYF
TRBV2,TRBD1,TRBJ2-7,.,TGTGCCAGTCGAAGGACAGGGGCTTACGAGCAGTACTTC,CASRRTGAYEQYF
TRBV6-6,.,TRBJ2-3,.,TGTGCCAGCAGCAACACCGGGACGAAACGCACAGATACGCAGTATTTT,CASSNTGTKRTDTQYF
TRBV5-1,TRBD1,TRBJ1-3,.,TGCGCCAGCAGCTGGGACAGGGAGCTTGGAAACACCATATATTTT,CASSWDRELGNTIYF
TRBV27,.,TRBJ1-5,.,TGTGCCAGCAGTTTCGCCTGGGATCGCAATCAGCCCCAGCATTTT,CASSFAWDRNQPQHF
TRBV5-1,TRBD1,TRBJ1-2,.,TGCGCCAGCAGCTTGGACGGACAGGGGGCAGGTGGCTACACCTTC,CASSLDGQGAGGYTF
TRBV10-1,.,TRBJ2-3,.,TGCGCCATTCCCGCAGGGAGCGGCTTGGATACGCAGTATTTT,CAIPAGSGLDTQYF
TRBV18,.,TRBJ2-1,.,TGTGCCAGCTCACCAAAGGGGAATGAGCAGTTCTTC,CASSPKGNEQFF
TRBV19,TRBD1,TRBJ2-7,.,TGTGCCTCGCGACAGGACAGGGGGCAAGGGTACGAGCAGTACTTC,CASRQDRGQGYEQYF
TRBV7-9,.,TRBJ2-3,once,TGTGCCAGCAGCTCCCCCCCAGGGGACCGGAGCACAGATACGCAGTATTTT,CASSSPPGDRSTDTQYF
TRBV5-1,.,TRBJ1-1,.,TGCGCCAGCAGCTTGGGCCGCGGTGCTGAAGCTTTCTTT,CASSLGRGAEAFF
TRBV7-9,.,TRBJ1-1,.,TGTGCCAGCAGCTTATCGACCGGCACTGAAGCTTTCTTT,CASSLSTGTEAFF
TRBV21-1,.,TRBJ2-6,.,TGTGCCAGCCCCCCGACAGGTTCCAAATCTGGGGCCAACGTCCTGACTTTC,CASPPTGSKSGANVLTF
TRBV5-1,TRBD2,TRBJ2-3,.,TGCGCCAGCAGCTTGGTCCTAGCGGGAACCGCAGATACGCAGTATTTT,CASSLVLAGTADTQYF
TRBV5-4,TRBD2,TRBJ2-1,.,TGTGCCAGCAGTAGACTAGCGGGAGTCAATGAGCAGTTCTTC,CASSRLAGVNEQFF
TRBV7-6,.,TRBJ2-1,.,TGTGCCAGCAGCTTATCCGGGTCCAATGAGCAGTTCTTC,CASSLSGSNEQFF
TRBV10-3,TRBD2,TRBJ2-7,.,TGTGCCATCCGGACTAGCGTCGGGGGGCAGTACTTC,CAIRTSVGGQYF
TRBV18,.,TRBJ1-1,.,TGTGCCAGCTCACCTCGTACCGGGACGGTGAACACTGAAGCTTTCTTT,CASSPRTGTVNTEAFF
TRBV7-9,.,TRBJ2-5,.,TGTGCCAGCAGCTTAGGAGCCGGGGAAGACCAGTACTTC,CASSLGAGEDQYF
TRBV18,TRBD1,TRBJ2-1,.,TGTGCCAGCTCACTTAACCGGGACAGGGGTTACAATGAGCAGTTCTTC,CASSLNRDRGYNEQFF
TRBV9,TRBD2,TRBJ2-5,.,TGTGCCAGCAGCCCCAGGGTAGCGGGAGGAGCCCAGTACTTC,CASSPRVAGGAQYF
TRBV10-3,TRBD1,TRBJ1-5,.,TGCGCCATCGGACCGGGACAGGGTAATCAGCCCCAGCATTTT,CAIGPGQGNQPQHF
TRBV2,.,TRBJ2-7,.,TGTGCCAGCAGTGTCGGCGGGACTTCCTACGAGCAGTACTTC,CASSVGGTSYEQYF
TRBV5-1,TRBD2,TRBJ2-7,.,TGCGCCAGCAGCTTTAGCGGGAGCTACGAGCAGTACTTC,CASSFSGSYEQYF
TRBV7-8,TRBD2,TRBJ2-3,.,TGTGCCAGCAGCTTAGATAGCGGGAGTACAGATACGCAGTATTTT,CASSLDSGSTDTQYF
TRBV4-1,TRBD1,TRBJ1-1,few,TGCGCCAGCAGCCGACAGGGGCAAGGGACTGAAGCTTTCTTT,CASSRQGQGTEAFF
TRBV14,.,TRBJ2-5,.,TGTGCCAGCAGCCAATTTGAAGGGAGTTTACAGACCCAGTACTTC,CASSQFEGSLQTQYF
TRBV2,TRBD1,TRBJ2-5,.,TGTGCCAGCAGTGAAACTGGGACAGGGAAGGAAAAGACCCAGTACTTC,CASSETGTGKEKTQYF
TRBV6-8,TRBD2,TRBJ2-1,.,TGTGCCAGCAGTTACCCTCTAGCGGGAGGGCCCAGGAATGAGCAGTTCTTC,CASSYPLAGGPRNEQFF
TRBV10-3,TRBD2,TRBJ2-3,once,TGTGCCGTCGGAGCGGGAATCGCAGATACGCAGTATTTT,CAVGAGIADTQYF
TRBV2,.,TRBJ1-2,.,TGTGCCAGCAGTGGGGGGTACAAATTCTATGGCTACACCTTC,CASSGGYKFYGYTF
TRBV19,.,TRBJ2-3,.,TGTGCCAGTAGTATGGGCGGGAAAACAGATACGCAGTATTTT,CASSMGGKTDTQYF
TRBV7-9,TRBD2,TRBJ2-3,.,TGTGCCAGCAGCTTAGCTTCGGGAGGGACAGATACGCAGTATTTT,CASSLASGGTDTQYF
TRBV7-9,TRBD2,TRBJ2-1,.,TGTGCCAGCAGCGAACTAGCGTCCGGTGAGCAGTTCTTC,CASSELASGEQFF
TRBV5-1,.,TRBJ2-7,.,TGCGCCAGCAGCTCTGGGGGCGCATCAACCTCCTACGAGCAGTACTTC,CASSSGGASTSYEQYF
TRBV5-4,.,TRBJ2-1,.,TGTGCCAGCAGCTTCAGTCTCTCCTACAATGAGCAGTTCTTC,CASSFSLSYNEQFF
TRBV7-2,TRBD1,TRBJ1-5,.,TGTGCCAGCAGCTTAGGTGGGACAGGGTATCAGCCCCAGCATTTT,CASSLGGTGYQPQHF
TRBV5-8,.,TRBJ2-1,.,TGTGCCAACAGCCCCCGGATCTCCTTTAGTTTCGATGAGCAGTTCTTC,CANSPRISFSFDEQFF
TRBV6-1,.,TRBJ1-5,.,TGTGCCAGCGGGGCAGGGGCGAATCAGCCCCAGCATTTT,CASGAGANQPQHF
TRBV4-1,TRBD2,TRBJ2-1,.,TGCGCCAGCAGCCAAGAAGGAGGCCATCGGGAGGACTCCTACAATGAGCAGTTCTTC,CASSQEGGHREDSYNEQFF
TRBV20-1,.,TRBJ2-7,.,TGCAGTGCTAGAAGGAACTACGAGCAGTACTTC,CSARRNYEQYF
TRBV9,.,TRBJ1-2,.,TGTGCCAGCAGCGTAGGACGGGATTTTGCTAACTATGGCTACACCTTC,CASSVGRDFANYGYTF
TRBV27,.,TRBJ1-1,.,TGTGCCAGCAGTTTATACCGGACCGGGAACACTGAAGCTTTCTTT,CASSLYRTGNTEAFF
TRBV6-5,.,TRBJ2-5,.,TGTGCCAGCAGTTACGGGGGATTTGGACAAGAGACCCAGTACTTC,CASSYGGFGQETQYF
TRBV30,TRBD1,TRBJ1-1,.,TGTGCCTGGCCCAAACAAGACAGGGGGACTGAAGCTTTCTTT,CAWPKQDRGTEAFF
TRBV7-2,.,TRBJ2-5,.,TGTGCCAGCAGCTCGGAACAGGGTTGGGAGACCCAGTACTTC,CASSSEQGWETQYF
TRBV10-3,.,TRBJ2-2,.,TGTGCCATCGCCAGGGCCGAACAAACTAACACCGGGGAGCTGTTTTTT,CAIARAEQTNTGELFF
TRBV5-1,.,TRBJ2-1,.,TGCGCCAGCAGCTTGGGGGGAGGCCTCTCCTACAATGAGCAGTTCTTC,CASSLGGGLSYNEQFF
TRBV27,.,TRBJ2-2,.,TGTGCCAGCAGTTTACGGGGGAGTTGGACCGGGGAGCTGTTTTTT,CASSLRGSWTGELFF